This paragraph reports one T cell receptor beta chain. V lost 0 bases and J 1 base, leaving 15 bases between the germline ends. The CDR3 is made up of 17 amino acids. CDR1 is SGHDN and CDR2 is FVKESK in the germline V gene. The sample originates from a study of blood T cell dynamics during melanoma immunotherapy. The repertoire was sequenced with immunoSEQ multiplex PCR; TCRdb's copy has only in-frame clones and lacks some. The sample consists of 12,000 or so clones, around 92% of them appearing once. The time point here: pre-treatment baseline. Apart from a couple of fast progressors, RECIST 1.1 response was judged 12 weeks post-infusion.

This receptor was obtained from a human donor with melanoma. V is TRBV14 and J is TRBJ2-5; D is unresolved. This sample comprised blood, obtained from a patient treated with checkpoint blockade. CDR3 region: CASSQDDIAYTQETQYF. The CDR3 region has the DNA TGTGCCAGCAGCCAAGATGATATCGCGTACACCCAAGAGACCCAGTACTTC.